Presented here are 8 T cell receptor delta chains from one specimen sequenced in a study of fetal and pediatric gammadelta thymocytes. TCRdb reprocessed the reads using CATT. Of 1,500 to 2,000 delta-chain clones in the sample, 12% to 15% were seen once. Sequencing input: Vgamma9Vdelta2 gamma-delta T cells from the thymus. Stated subset: sorted CD3+gammadeltaTCR+Vgamma9+Vdelta2+ thymocytes. These receptors were collected from a child who underwent cardiac surgery and was recorded as healthy.

This clone is medium-sized (0.01 to 0.1%) by share. The chain joins TRDV2 to TRDJ1, with D perhaps TRDD2 (6 bases). Trimming cost V 3 bases and J 0 bases, with 16 bases left between them. This CDR3 is built from 16 residues. Germline CDR1 GEAIGNYY, CDR2 EKD. As DNA, the CDR3 is TGTGCCTGTGACCCCGAGGATCCTACCTACACCGATAAACTCATCTTT. Amino acid sequence: CACDPEDPTYTDKLIF.

Relative to its sample, this clone is large. The chain combines TRDV2 with TRDJ1; maybe TRDD3 (6 bases). V shed 3 bases and J shed 0 bases, with 16 bases lying between them. This CDR3 region has 16 residues. CDR1 is GEAIGNYY and CDR2 is EKD in the germline V gene. The CDR3 protein is CACDPYRGEHTDKLIF. CDR3 nucleotides: TGTGCCTGTGACCCTTACCGGGGGGAGCACACCGATAAACTCATCTTT.

This clone was detected only a few times. A far bigger clonotype differs at one base, so this is likely a read error. Other DNA sequences within the sample encode an identical CDR3. This chain uses TRDV3 with TRDJ2; 8 positions match TRDD3. The CDR3 loop spans 21 amino acids. The junction had 32 bases not matched to a gene; V was cut back by 3 bases and J by 8 bases. Looked up from germline, CDR1 is TVYSNPD and CDR2 is GDNSRS (reference sequence). The CDR3 nucleotides read TGTGCCTTAACCCCTACGGACTTAAAAGTCTGGGGGAACAAAAGGGCGGCACAACTCTTCTTT. It specifies CALTPTDLKVWGNKRAAQLFF.

Note on this clone: With a much larger clone just one base away, this may be a read error. The sample carries other DNA sequences with the same CDR3. The V and J genes are TRDV2 and TRDJ1; 10 bases are shared with TRDD3. With 1 base clipped from V and 0 bases from J, the junction kept 25 bases outside the gene matches. The CDR3 sequence is 23 residues long. In germline, CDR1 is GEAIGNYY, CDR2 EKD. The CDR3 nucleotides read TGTGCCTGTGACACTGGAGGGGCCTGGGGGATATCGGGCCCAGGTTTGTACACCGATAAACTCATCTTT. Residues: CACDTGGAWGISGPGLYTDKLIF.

Only a few counts were recorded for this clone. The V and J genes are TRDV2 and TRDJ1; TRDD3 agrees at 9 bases. Germline CDR1 GEAIGNYY, CDR2 EKD. V gave up 3 bases and J gave up 4 bases; unmatched junction bases: 14. The CDR3 extends over 17 amino acids. DNA for the CDR3: TGTGCCTGTGACCCAGGTCGTTGGGGGATAGTTCGCGATAAACTCATCTTT. It specifies CACDPGRWGIVRDKLIF.

Only a few counts were recorded for this clone. This is likely an artifact of a read error, given a far larger clone one base away. V usage is TRDV3 and J usage is TRDJ2; TRDD3 matches at 8 bases. Here the J gene was assigned by germline matching of the DNA, as TCRdb has none. From germline, CDR1 is TVYSNPD and CDR2 GDNSRS (reference sequence). V shed 3 bases, J shed 6 bases, and the junction held 30 bases outside the gene matches. CDR3 size: 21 residues. The chain's CDR3 is CALTPTDLKVWGNKGAAQLFF. The CDR3 DNA follows: TGTGCCTTAACCCCTACGGACTTAAAAGTCTGGGGGAACAAAGGGGCAGCACAACTCTTCTTT.

This clone turned up a few times. The gene calls are TRDV2 and TRDJ1, with 11 bases lining up with TRDD3. The CDR3 totals 16 residues. J gave up 3 bases and V 0 bases, and 5 bases lay outside the gene matches. Germline CDR1 is GEAIGNYY and CDR2 is EKD. CDR3 protein: CACDTVGGGYADKLIF. In nucleotides, the CDR3 is TGTGCCTGTGACACCGTGGGTGGGGGATACGCCGATAAACTCATCTTT.

This clone counts as medium-sized (0.01 to 0.1%). The chain links TRDV2 to TRDJ1; 9 bases match TRDD3. The CDR3 runs 18 residues. Per the germline V gene, CDR1 is GEAIGNYY and CDR2 is EKD. After removal of 0 bases from V and 3 bases from J, the junction contained 13 bases not matched to a gene. Here the CDR3 DNA reads TGTGCCTGTGACACCCTTGGACTGGGGGAACCTCCATCCGATAAACTCATCTTT. This gives the protein CACDTLGLGEPPSDKLIF.